This record covers a single T cell receptor beta chain. The antigen is unknown. V was clipped by 5 bases and J by 2 bases, with 15 bases between them. The CDR3 is 15 residues long. This record comes from a study of glioma-infiltrating T cells. Findings of the study overall: CDR3 overlap between tissue and blood was very small. Above-expected tissue-blood divergence occurred in all gliomas, most in low-grade ones.

TCR alpha and beta CDR3 regions were amplified from RNA using iRepertoire nested multiplex PCR. One-step reverse transcription and amplification started from approximately 100-400 ng of tissue mRNA or PBMC total RNA. One entry per CDR3 protein, called by TCRdb with MiXCR from the multiplex PCR reads. The sample lists some 90,000 distinct CDR3 sequences; 35% to 45% were seen once. This sequence joins TRBV12-3 or TRBV12-4 and TRBJ2-5, with a possible D match to TRBD2 (5 bases). The clonotype comes from a human donor with low-grade glioma or glioblastoma, undergoing nonglioma brain surgery, or in good health (not recorded which). The sequencing input was glioma tissue, nonneoplastic brain tissue, or PBMCs (not recorded which). CDR3 bases: TGTGCCAGCAGTCCGAGGACGGGGTATCAAGAGACCCAGTACTTC. This sequence encodes CASSPRTGYQETQYF.